A selection of T cell receptor beta chains follows, all from one sample in a study of blood T cells in healthy people across ages. Via MiXCR, TCRdb re-called the 5' RACE reads, giving one row per CDR3 protein. The sample holds roughly 1,700,000 distinct CDR3 sequences, approximately 28% seen once. What was sequenced was blood. These receptors were obtained from a young woman in good health. CDR3s include the opening cysteine and the closing phenylalanine or tryptophan. D genes are given only for firm matches. For some rows the clone size is stated as once, few or many, or as a class when expanded; others skip it.

size: -
length: 12
V: TRBV6-1
D: -
J: TRBJ2-3
DNA: TGTGCCAGCATTACGAGCACAGATACGCAGTATTTT
CDR3: CASITSTDTQYF

size: few
length: 12
V: TRBV19
D: TRBD1
J: TRBJ1-2
DNA: TGTGCCAGTAGTGAGGGGGCGCGAGGCTACACCTTC
CDR3: CASSEGARGYTF

size: -
length: 14
V: TRBV11-2
D: -
J: TRBJ2-1
DNA: TGTGCCACCCTCGCTGCGCGAGACCCCAATGAGCAGTTCTTC
CDR3: CATLAARDPNEQFF

size: -
length: 13
V: TRBV7-9
D: -
J: TRBJ2-3
DNA: TGTGCCAGCAGCTTAATGTCCACAGATACGCAGTATTTT
CDR3: CASSLMSTDTQYF

size: many
length: 12
V: TRBV12-3/TRBV12-4
D: -
J: TRBJ2-7
DNA: TGTGCCAGCAGCGCAACAGGTTACGAGCAGTACTTC
CDR3: CASSATGYEQYF

size: many
length: 13
V: TRBV29-1
D: -
J: TRBJ2-7
DNA: TGCAGCGTTGTTCGTTCGTCCTCCTACGAGCAGTACTTC
CDR3: CSVVRSSSYEQYF

size: few
length: 15
V: TRBV7-3
D: -
J: TRBJ2-7
DNA: TGTGCCAGCAGCCAAGGGCATCCTGGGTCGTACGAGCAGTACTTC
CDR3: CASSQGHPGSYEQYF

size: -
length: 18
V: TRBV11-2
D: -
J: TRBJ2-1
DNA: TGTGCCAGCAGTTCCCTTGCAGGCGGGCCTGGGCGCTACGGTGAGCAGTTCTTC
CDR3: CASSSLAGGPGRYGEQFF

size: -
length: 14
V: TRBV20-1
D: TRBD2
J: TRBJ2-2
DNA: TGCAGTGCGAGGACTAGCGGGATCTACGGGGAGCTGTTTTTT
CDR3: CSARTSGIYGELFF

size: many
length: 16
V: TRBV20-1
D: TRBD2
J: TRBJ2-7
DNA: TGCAGTGCTAGTTACCGGGGACTAGCTAGGGGGTACGAGCAGTACTTC
CDR3: CSASYRGLARGYEQYF

size: few
length: 13
V: TRBV2
D: -
J: TRBJ2-1
DNA: TGTGCCAGCAGTGACGGGGGAGCAGGAGAGCAGTTCTTC
CDR3: CASSDGGAGEQFF

size: -
length: 15
V: TRBV30
D: TRBD2
J: TRBJ2-1
DNA: TGTGCCTGGAGTGAGTCGAGCGGGAGGATCCATGAGCAGTTCTTC
CDR3: CAWSESSGRIHEQFF

size: many
length: 13
V: TRBV5-5
D: TRBD1
J: TRBJ1-2
DNA: TGTGCCAGCAGCGGGACAGGGTTAAATGGCTACACCTTC
CDR3: CASSGTGLNGYTF

size: many
length: 11
V: TRBV20-1
D: -
J: TRBJ1-2
DNA: TGCAGTGCTAGGGGTGGAGGTGGCTACACCTTC
CDR3: CSARGGGGYTF

size: -
length: 15
V: TRBV24-1
D: -
J: TRBJ2-3
DNA: TGTGCCACCAGTGACGTGGCAGGGGCCCCAGATACGCAGTATTTT
CDR3: CATSDVAGAPDTQYF

size: few
length: 17
V: TRBV15
D: TRBD2
J: TRBJ2-3
DNA: TGTGCCACCAGCAGAGATCAGGCGGGAGGGAGTACAGATACGCAGTATTTT
CDR3: CATSRDQAGGSTDTQYF

size: -
length: 12
V: TRBV7-9
D: -
J: TRBJ1-1
DNA: TGTGCCAGCAGCTTAGGGCTGGGGGTTGCTTTCTTT
CDR3: CASSLGLGVAFF

size: -
length: 15
V: TRBV7-6
D: TRBD1
J: TRBJ1-4
DNA: TGTGCCAGCAGCTTAGGAGTTGGGACAGATGAAAAACTGTTTTTT
CDR3: CASSLGVGTDEKLFF

size: -
length: 14
V: TRBV15
D: TRBD1
J: TRBJ2-7
DNA: TGTGCCACCAGTCCTCGGGACAGGGCCTACGAGCAGTACTTC
CDR3: CATSPRDRAYEQYF

size: -
length: 15
V: TRBV15
D: -
J: TRBJ2-7
DNA: TGCGCCACCAGCAGAGGTCGAGGCAGGGCATCCGAGCAGTACTTC
CDR3: CATSRGRGRASEQYF

size: few
length: 14
V: TRBV30
D: -
J: TRBJ1-1
DNA: TGTGCCCGCTCCCGGGCAGGGACGAACACTGAAGCTTTCTTT
CDR3: CARSRAGTNTEAFF

size: few
length: 10
V: TRBV6-5
D: -
J: TRBJ2-5
DNA: TGTGCCAGCACCGAAGAGACCCAGTACTTC
CDR3: CASTEETQYF

size: -
length: 13
V: TRBV12-3/TRBV12-4
D: -
J: TRBJ1-5
DNA: TGTGCCAGCAGGAGGAGTGCCGAGCAGCCCCAGCATTTT
CDR3: CASRRSAEQPQHF

size: few
length: 16
V: TRBV6-1
D: -
J: TRBJ2-4
DNA: TGTGCCAGCAGTGAATTCGGGGGCTTGGCCAAAAACATTCAGTACTTC
CDR3: CASSEFGGLAKNIQYF

size: -
length: 16
V: TRBV7-9
D: TRBD1
J: TRBJ1-1
DNA: TGTGCCAGCAGCTTAGGGGACAGGGGGCCGGACACTGAAGCTTTCTTT
CDR3: CASSLGDRGPDTEAFF

size: -
length: 18
V: TRBV20-1
D: TRBD2
J: TRBJ2-1
DNA: TGCAGTGCTATCCGGGGACTAGCGGGCCCGAGCTCCTACAATGAGCAGTTCTTC
CDR3: CSAIRGLAGPSSYNEQFF

size: -
length: 14
V: TRBV2
D: -
J: TRBJ2-4
DNA: TGTGCCAGCAGTGACTCAGTTATCTACAATGAGCAGTACTTC
CDR3: CASSDSVIYNEQYF

size: few
length: 15
V: TRBV20-1
D: TRBD2
J: TRBJ2-1
DNA: TGCAGTGCTCTTGATCCTAGCGGGGGGAACAATGAGCAGTTCTTC
CDR3: CSALDPSGGNNEQFF

size: -
length: 15
V: TRBV20-1
D: TRBD2
J: TRBJ2-5
DNA: TGCAGTGCCCCTAGGACTAGCGGGGCACAAGAGACCCAGTACTTC
CDR3: CSAPRTSGAQETQYF

size: -
length: 14
V: TRBV20-1
D: TRBD2
J: TRBJ2-1
DNA: TGCAGTGCTAGGGGGACTAGCGTTTTCGATGAGCAGTTCTTC
CDR3: CSARGTSVFDEQFF

size: many
length: 13
V: TRBV29-1
D: -
J: TRBJ2-1
DNA: TGCAGCGTTGGACCCCACTCGGGAAGTGAGCAGTTCTTC
CDR3: CSVGPHSGSEQFF

size: -
length: 13
V: TRBV7-9
D: -
J: TRBJ1-6
DNA: TGTGCCAGCAGCCCTCCGGGCTTTTCACCCCTCCACTTT
CDR3: CASSPPGFSPLHF

size: few
length: 16
V: TRBV28
D: TRBD1
J: TRBJ2-7
DNA: TGTGCCAGCAGTTTGCTAGGACAGGGGGTACCCTACGAGCAGTACTTC
CDR3: CASSLLGQGVPYEQYF

size: -
length: 13
V: TRBV3-1
D: -
J: TRBJ2-7
DNA: TGTGCCAACAGCTCTACAGCGCTCAACGAGCAGTACTTC
CDR3: CANSSTALNEQYF

size: few
length: 13
V: TRBV3-1
D: -
J: TRBJ2-7
DNA: TGTGCCAGCAGCCAAGATATACAGAACGAGCAGTACTTC
CDR3: CASSQDIQNEQYF

size: -
length: 16
V: TRBV5-1
D: TRBD1
J: TRBJ1-4
DNA: TGCGCCAGCAGTCGGGACAGACAAGCAACTAATGAAAAACTGTTTTTT
CDR3: CASSRDRQATNEKLFF

size: few
length: 15
V: TRBV7-6
D: TRBD2
J: TRBJ2-3
DNA: TGTGCCAGCAGCACTAGTGGGAGGGGCACAGATACGCGGTATTTT
CDR3: CASSTSGRGTDTRYF

size: -
length: 16
V: TRBV28
D: -
J: TRBJ1-1
DNA: TGTGCCAGCGTACTGCGGGACGCCCCCATGAACACTGAAGCTTTCTTT
CDR3: CASVLRDAPMNTEAFF

size: -
length: 13
V: TRBV12-3/TRBV12-4
D: -
J: TRBJ1-1
DNA: TGTGCCTGCAGTTTACAGGTGAACACTGAAGCTTTCTTT
CDR3: CACSLQVNTEAFF